The source of this TCR beta chain is a study of blood T cell repertoires in COVID-19. Looked up from germline, CDR1 is MNHEY and CDR2 is SVGAGI. The CDR3 is 14 amino acids. The germline V and J ends were trimmed by 6 bases and 1 base, with 10 bases remaining between them. Per the original data handling: Reference gene primers were amplified, and this amplification served to estimate nucleated cell counts. The data were produced by immunoSEQ multiplex PCR, yet TCRdb's version contains in-frame clones alone and is incomplete. That table supplies the V and J calls and clone size; D and trimming were determined from the DNA. The sample carries about 100,000 clones, almost 85% recorded once.

Material for sequencing was peripheral blood. The clonotype comes from a human donor in a cohort sampled during active COVID-19. The chain carries TRBV6-5 and TRBJ2-1; tentative D call: TRBD1 (6 bases). CDR3 in amino acids: CASSGTFSYNEQFF. DNA for the CDR3: TGTGCCAGCAGCGGGACATTTTCCTACAATGAGCAGTTCTTC.